The table lists the clone carrying this TCR beta chain with a few counts. Its matching antigen is unknown. The same CDR3 arises from other DNA sequences in this sample as well. Unstimulated Tregs (CD4+CD25+CD127-) and CD4+CD25- non-Tregs were sorted from PBMCs. Clones were read by immunoSEQ multiplex PCR, and TCRdb kept only the in-frame ones, dropping some. Of about 240,000 clones in the sample, approximately 83% were seen once. These data originate in a study of Tregs in tolerant kidney transplant recipients. Study-level findings and limits: No direct test of biological reproducibility was done here.

Material for sequencing was CD4+ T cells from blood. This clonotype was obtained from a human donor in good health.

DNA of the CDR3: TGTGCCAGCAGGCAGGAAAGGAACACTGAAGCTTTCTTT. This codes for CASRQERNTEAFF. The J gene is TRBJ1-1, the V gene TRBV2; D is uncertain. CDR1 SNHLY and CDR2 FYNNEI come from the germline V gene. V was shortened by 6 bases and J by 1 base, with 9 bases between the two germline ends. CDR3 length: 13 amino acids.